This TCR beta chain was identified in a study of cytomegalovirus exposure and HLA in healthy donors. Regarding the study as a whole: With high specificity and sensitivity, the classifier reportedly diagnosed cytomegalovirus status.

J lost 2 bases, V lost 5 bases, and 12 bases had no gene match. CDR3 length: 16 amino acids. Germline lookup yields CDR1 PRHDT and CDR2 FYEKMQ (reference sequence). The PCR employed 60 Vbeta primers together with 13 Jbeta primers. The table came from immunoSEQ multiplex PCR; TCRdb's copy has only in-frame clones and leaves some out. This sample yields about 98,000 clones, of which approximately 79% are seen a single time; around 2% belongs to the top ten. This clone was counted a few times. The target antigen is unknown. The sample consisted of PBMCs. The receptor's source is a male donor in good health and CMV-seronegative. The V call is TRBV13, the J call TRBJ2-7; 7 bases agree with TRBD2. The CDR3 sequence: CASSQGGMAGAYEQYF. The CDR3 nucleotides are TGTGCCAGCAGCCAAGGTGGGATGGCGGGAGCCTACGAGCAGTACTTC.